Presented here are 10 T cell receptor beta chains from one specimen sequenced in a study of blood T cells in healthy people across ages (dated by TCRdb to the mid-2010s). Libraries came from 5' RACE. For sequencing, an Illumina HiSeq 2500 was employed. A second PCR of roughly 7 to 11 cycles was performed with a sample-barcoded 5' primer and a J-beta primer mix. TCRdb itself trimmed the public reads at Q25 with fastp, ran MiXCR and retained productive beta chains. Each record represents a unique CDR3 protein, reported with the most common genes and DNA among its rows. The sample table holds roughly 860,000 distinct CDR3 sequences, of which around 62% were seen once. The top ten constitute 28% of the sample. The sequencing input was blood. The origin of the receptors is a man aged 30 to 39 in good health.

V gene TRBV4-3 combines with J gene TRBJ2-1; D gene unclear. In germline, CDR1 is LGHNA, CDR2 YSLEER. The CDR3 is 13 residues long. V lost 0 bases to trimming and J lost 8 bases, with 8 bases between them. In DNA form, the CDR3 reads TGCGCCAGCAGCCAAGAAGTAGTCTATGAGCAGTTCTTC. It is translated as CASSQEVVYEQFF.

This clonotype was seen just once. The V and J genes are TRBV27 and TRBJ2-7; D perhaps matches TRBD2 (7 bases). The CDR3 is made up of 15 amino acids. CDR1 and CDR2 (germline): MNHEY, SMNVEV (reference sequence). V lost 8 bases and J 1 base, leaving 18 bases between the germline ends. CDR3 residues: CASRMGRGASYEQYF. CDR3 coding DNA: TGTGCCAGCCGTATGGGACGGGGGGCATCCTACGAGCAGTACTTC.

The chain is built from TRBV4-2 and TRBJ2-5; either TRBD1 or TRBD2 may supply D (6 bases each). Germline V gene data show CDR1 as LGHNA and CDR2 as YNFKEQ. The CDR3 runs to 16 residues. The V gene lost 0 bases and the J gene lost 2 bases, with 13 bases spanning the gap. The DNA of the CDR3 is TGTGCCAGCAGCCAAGATCGGGGGACACAACAAGAGACCCAGTACTTC. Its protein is CASSQDRGTQQETQYF.

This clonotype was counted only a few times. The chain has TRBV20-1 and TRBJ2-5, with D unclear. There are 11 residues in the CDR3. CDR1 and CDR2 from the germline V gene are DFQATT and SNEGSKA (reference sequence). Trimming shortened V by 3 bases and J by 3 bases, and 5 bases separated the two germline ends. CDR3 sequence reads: CSASPEETQYF. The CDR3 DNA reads TGCAGTGCTAGCCCCGAAGAGACCCAGTACTTC.

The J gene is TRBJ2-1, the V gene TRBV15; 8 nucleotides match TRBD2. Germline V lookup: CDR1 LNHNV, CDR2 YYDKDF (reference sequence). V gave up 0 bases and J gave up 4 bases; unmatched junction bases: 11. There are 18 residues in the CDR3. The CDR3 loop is CATSRDRSGGALYNEQFF. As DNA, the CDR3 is TGTGCCACCAGCAGAGATCGGAGCGGGGGAGCCCTTTACAATGAGCAGTTCTTC.

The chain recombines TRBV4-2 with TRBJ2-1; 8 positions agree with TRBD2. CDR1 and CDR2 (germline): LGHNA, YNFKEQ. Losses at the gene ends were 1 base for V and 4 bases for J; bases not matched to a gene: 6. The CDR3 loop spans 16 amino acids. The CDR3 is CASSQVSSGPYNEQFF. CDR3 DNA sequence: TGTGCCAGCAGCCAAGTGTCTAGCGGGCCTTACAATGAGCAGTTCTTC.

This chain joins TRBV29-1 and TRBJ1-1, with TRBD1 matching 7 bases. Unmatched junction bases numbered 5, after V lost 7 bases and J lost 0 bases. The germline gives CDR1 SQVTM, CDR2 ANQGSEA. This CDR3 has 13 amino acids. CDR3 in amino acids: CSGMGQLNTEAFF. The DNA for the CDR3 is TGCAGCGGAATGGGACAGTTGAACACTGAAGCTTTCTTT.

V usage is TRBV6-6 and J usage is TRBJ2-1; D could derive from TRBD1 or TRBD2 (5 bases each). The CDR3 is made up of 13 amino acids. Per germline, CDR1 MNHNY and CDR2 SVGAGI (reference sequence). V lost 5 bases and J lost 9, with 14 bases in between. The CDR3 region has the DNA TGTGCCAGCAGTGGGGGAGTAGCTGTTGAGCAGTTCTTC. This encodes CASSGGVAVEQFF.

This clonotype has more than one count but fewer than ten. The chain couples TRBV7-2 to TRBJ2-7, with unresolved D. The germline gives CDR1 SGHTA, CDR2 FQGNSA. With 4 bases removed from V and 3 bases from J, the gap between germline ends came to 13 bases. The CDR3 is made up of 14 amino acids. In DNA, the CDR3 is TGTGCCAGCAGCTCCCCAGGCAGTTTCTACGAGCAGTACTTC. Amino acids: CASSSPGSFYEQYF.

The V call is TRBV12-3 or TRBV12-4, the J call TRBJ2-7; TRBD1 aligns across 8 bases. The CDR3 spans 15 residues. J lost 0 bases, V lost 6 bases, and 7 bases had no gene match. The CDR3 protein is CASSRGLVLSYEQYF. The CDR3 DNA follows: TGTGCCAGCAGCAGGGGGCTGGTCCTCTCCTACGAGCAGTACTTC.